Below, 5 T cell receptor beta chains from the same sample are listed, as sequenced in a study of cytomegalovirus exposure and HLA in healthy donors. The study ran its PCR with 60 Vbeta and 13 Jbeta primers. Assay used: immunoSEQ multiplex PCR; TCRdb lists only in-frame clones, some missing. Among some 110,000 clones, approximately 72% were seen once, and the ten largest hold 1.5%. Input material: PBMCs. The origin of the receptors is a man younger than 35 in good health and CMV-seronegative.

The chain is built from TRBV28 and TRBJ1-3; 8 nucleotides agree with TRBD1. Per germline, CDR1 MDHEN and CDR2 SYDVKM. The CDR3 sequence is 16 residues long. V shed 6 bases, J shed 4 bases, and the junction held 11 bases outside the gene matches. CDR3: CASRHPRGLSGNTIYF. Written as DNA, the CDR3 is TGTGCCAGCAGGCACCCCAGGGGGCTATCGGGAAACACCATATATTTT.

J is TRBJ1-5 and V is TRBV7-7, with 9 bases identical to TRBD1. CDR1 is SSHAT, CDR2 FNYEAQ, per germline (reference sequence). The CDR3 sequence is 13 residues long. J gave up 7 bases and V 5 bases, and 3 bases lay outside the gene matches. CDR3 nucleotides: TGTGCCAGCAGCAGGGACAGGGACCAGCCCCAGCATTTT. Residues: CASSRDRDQPQHF. Combining the CDR3 with reference TRBV7-7 and TRBJ1-5 gives the whole variable domain GAGVSQSPRYKVTKRGQDVTLRCDPISSHATLYWYQQALGQGPEFLTYFNYEAQPDKSGLPSDRFSAERPEGSISTLTIQRTEQRDSAMYRCASSRDRDQPQHFGDGTRLSIL.

This chain connects TRBV29-1 to TRBJ1-2, with D perhaps matching TRBD1 (6 bases). The CDR3 contains 13 residues. From germline, CDR1 is SQVTM and CDR2 ANQGSEA. V gave up 6 bases and J gave up 2 bases, with 13 bases separating them. The CDR3 sequence is CSVGGTGNYGYTF. In DNA, the CDR3 is TGCAGCGTCGGCGGAACAGGGAACTATGGCTACACCTTC.

This clone was seen a few times. This chain uses TRBV30 with TRBJ2-7; possibly TRBD1 for D (5 bases). V lost 5 bases, J lost 6 bases, and 14 bases lay in between. Germline V gene sequence: CDR1 GTSNPN, CDR2 SVGIG (reference sequence). The CDR3 spans 12 residues. The CDR3 is CAWAQGSIEQYF. The CDR3 bases are TGTGCCTGGGCCCAGGGTTCCATCGAGCAGTACTTC.

This clone was found a few times. The chain has TRBV10-3 and TRBJ2-1, with D possibly being TRBD1 (6 bases). CDR3 length: 12 residues. V was clipped by 11 bases and J by 7 bases, with 15 bases between them. From germline, CDR1 is ENHRY and CDR2 SYGVKD. Here the CDR3 reads CAASYQGNEQFF. The CDR3 DNA reads as TGTGCCGCCAGTTACCAGGGGAATGAGCAGTTCTTC.